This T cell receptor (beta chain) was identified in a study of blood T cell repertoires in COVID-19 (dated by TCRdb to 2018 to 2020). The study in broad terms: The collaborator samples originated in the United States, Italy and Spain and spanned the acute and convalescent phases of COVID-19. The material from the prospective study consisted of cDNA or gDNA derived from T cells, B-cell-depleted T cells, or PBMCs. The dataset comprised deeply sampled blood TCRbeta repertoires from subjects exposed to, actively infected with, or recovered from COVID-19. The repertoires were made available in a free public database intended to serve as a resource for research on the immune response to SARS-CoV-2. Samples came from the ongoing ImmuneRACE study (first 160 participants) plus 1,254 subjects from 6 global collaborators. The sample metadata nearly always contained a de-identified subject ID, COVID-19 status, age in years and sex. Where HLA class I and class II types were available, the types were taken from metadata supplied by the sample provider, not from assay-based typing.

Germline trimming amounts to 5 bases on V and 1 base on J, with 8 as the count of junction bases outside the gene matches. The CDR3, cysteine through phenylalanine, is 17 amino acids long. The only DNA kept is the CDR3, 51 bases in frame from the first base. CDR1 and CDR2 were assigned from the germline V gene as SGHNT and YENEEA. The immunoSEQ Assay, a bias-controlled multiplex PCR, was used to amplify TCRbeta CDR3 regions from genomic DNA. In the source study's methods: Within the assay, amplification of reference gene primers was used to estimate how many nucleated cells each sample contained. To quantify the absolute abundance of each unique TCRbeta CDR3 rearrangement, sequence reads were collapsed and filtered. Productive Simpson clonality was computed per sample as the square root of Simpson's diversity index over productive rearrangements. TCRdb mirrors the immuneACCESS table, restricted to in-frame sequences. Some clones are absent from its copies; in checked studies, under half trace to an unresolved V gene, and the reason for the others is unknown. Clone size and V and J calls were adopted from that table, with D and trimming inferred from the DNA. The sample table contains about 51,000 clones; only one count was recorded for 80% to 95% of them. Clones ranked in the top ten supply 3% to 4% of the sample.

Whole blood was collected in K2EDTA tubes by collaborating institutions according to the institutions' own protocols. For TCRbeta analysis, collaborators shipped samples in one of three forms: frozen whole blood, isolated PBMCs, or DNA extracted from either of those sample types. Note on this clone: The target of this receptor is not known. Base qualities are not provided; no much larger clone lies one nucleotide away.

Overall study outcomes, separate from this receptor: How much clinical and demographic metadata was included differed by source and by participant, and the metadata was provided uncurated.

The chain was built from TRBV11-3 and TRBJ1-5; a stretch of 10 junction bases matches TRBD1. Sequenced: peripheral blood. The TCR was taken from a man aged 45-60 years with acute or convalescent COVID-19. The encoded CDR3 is CASSIQDRGRSNQPQHF. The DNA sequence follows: TGTGCCAGCAGCATCCAAGACAGGGGGCGAAGCAATCAGCCCCAGCATTTT. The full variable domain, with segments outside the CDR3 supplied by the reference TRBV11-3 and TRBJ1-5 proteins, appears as EAGVVQSPRYKIIEKKQPVAFWCNPISGHNTLYWYLQNLGQGPELLIRYENEEAVDDSQLPKDRFSAERLKGVDSTLKIQPAELGDSAVYLCASSIQDRGRSNQPQHFGDGTRLSIL.